This T cell receptor beta chain was identified in a study of immune evolution from preneoplasia to lung adenocarcinoma. Overall study findings and caveats: Later-stage lesions seemingly showed higher T cell density and diversity than normal lung.

Two lung cancer pathologists independently confirmed each histologic diagnosis. V was cut by 2 bases and J by 4 bases, with 6 bases left in between. Germline CDR1 reads ENHRY; CDR2 reads SYGVKD. The CDR3 is 13 amino acids. Assay: immunoSEQ multiplex PCR; the TCRdb copy retains only in-frame clones and omits some. This table has about 3,600 clones, about 82% appearing once. As for this clone: Its antigen is undetermined.

This sequence joins TRBV10-3 and TRBJ1-3; D is unclear. The sample was FFPE adjacent normal lung tissue. The receptor was derived from a person aged 60-79 years with lung adenocarcinoma. CDR3 in amino acids: CAISENEGNTIYF. The CDR3 nucleotides are TGTGCCATCAGTGAGAATGAAGGAAACACCATATATTTT.